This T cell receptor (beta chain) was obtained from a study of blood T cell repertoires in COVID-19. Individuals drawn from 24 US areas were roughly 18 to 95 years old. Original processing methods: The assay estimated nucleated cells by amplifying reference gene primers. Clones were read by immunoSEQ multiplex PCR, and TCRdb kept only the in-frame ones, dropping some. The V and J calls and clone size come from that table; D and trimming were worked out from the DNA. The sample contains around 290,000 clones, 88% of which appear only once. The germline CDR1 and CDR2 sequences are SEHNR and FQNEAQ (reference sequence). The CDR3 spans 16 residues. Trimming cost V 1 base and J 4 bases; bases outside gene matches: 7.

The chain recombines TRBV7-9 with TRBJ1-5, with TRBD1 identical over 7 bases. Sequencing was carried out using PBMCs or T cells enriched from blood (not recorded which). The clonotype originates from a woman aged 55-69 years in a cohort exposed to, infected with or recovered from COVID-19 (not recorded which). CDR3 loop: CASSLEGRGSNQPQHF. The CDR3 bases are TGTGCCAGCAGCTTAGAGGGCAGGGGGTCGAATCAGCCCCAGCATTTT.